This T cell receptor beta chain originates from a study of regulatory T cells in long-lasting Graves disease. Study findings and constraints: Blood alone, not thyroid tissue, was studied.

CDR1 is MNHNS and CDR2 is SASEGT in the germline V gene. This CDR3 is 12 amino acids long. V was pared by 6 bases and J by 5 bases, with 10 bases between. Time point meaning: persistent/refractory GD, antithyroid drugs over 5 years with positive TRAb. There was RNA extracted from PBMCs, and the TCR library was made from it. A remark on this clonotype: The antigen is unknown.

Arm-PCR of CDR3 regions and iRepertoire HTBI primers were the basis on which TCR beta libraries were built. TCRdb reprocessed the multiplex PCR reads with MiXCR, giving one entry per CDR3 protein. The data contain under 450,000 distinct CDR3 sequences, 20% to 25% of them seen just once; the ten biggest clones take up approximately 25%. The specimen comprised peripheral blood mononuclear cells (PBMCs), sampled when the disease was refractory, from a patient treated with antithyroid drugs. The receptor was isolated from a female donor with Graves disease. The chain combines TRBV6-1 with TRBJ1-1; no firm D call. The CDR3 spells CASSRRRTEAFF. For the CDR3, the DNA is TGTGCCAGCAGCCGTCGTAGGACTGAAGCTTTCTTT.